This TCR beta chain was recorded in a study of OX40 agonist ivuxolimab in advanced cancers. About the study: Ivuxolimab was delivered to patients intravenously every 2 weeks at doses spanning 0.01 to 10 mg/kg. Averaging about 60 years in age, with a range of roughly 23 to 80, the cohort was 82.7% male.

Overall study findings and caveats: Clonal expansion by week 6 occurred in CD4+ and CD8+ blood T cells (at 0.1 to 3.0 mg/kg). In CD8+ T cells, expanded clones were on average more numerous than in CD4+.

This clone was found once. Its antigen is undetermined. Generated by immunoSEQ multiplex PCR, the TCRdb table keeps only in-frame clones and is missing some. This sample has about 71,000 clones, with 86% found just once. CDR1 SGDLS and CDR2 YYNGEE come from the germline V gene. The CDR3 is 15 amino acids. V was pared by 4 bases and J by 4 bases, with 5 bases of the junction left unmatched. V usage is TRBV9 and J usage is TRBJ2-5; 12 bases align to TRBD2. The TCR originated in an adult with an advanced solid tumor such as melanoma, head and neck, liver or kidney cancer. Sequencing was performed on CD4+ or CD8+ T cells sorted from blood, taken in a trial of the OX40 agonist ivuxolimab. The CDR3 here is CASSPRTSGVETQYF. In DNA form, the CDR3 reads TGTGCCAGCAGCCCCCGGACTAGCGGGGTAGAGACCCAGTACTTC. Based on the CDR3 plus reference TRBV9 and TRBJ2-5, the full variable domain is DSGVTQTPKHLITATGQRVTLRCSPRSGDLSVYWYQQSLDQGLQFLIQYYNGEERAKGNILERFSAQQFPDLHSELNLSSLELGDSALYFCASSPRTSGVETQYFGPGTRLLVL.